This TCR beta chain was found in a study of shared clonotypes between healthy human individuals. CD45RO-negative cells were positively selected for CCR7, leaving out terminally differentiated effector memory CD45RA+ cells. The assay was immunoSEQ multiplex PCR, and TCRdb's table has in-frame clones only and misses some. The table has 2 million to 2.5 million clones, about 95% seen once. This TCR was sampled from a young man in good health. Sequenced input: naive CD8+ T cells sorted from blood.

The CDR3 DNA reads as TGTGCCAGCAGCTTGGGCGCGGGACAGCCCTATGGCTACACCTTC. Protein product: CASSLGAGQPYGYTF. V and J are TRBV5-6 and TRBJ1-2, with 7 nucleotides matching TRBD1. V was clipped by 0 bases and J by 4 bases; unmatched bases: 6. This CDR3 region has 15 residues. Germline CDR1 reads SGHDT; CDR2 reads YYEEEE.